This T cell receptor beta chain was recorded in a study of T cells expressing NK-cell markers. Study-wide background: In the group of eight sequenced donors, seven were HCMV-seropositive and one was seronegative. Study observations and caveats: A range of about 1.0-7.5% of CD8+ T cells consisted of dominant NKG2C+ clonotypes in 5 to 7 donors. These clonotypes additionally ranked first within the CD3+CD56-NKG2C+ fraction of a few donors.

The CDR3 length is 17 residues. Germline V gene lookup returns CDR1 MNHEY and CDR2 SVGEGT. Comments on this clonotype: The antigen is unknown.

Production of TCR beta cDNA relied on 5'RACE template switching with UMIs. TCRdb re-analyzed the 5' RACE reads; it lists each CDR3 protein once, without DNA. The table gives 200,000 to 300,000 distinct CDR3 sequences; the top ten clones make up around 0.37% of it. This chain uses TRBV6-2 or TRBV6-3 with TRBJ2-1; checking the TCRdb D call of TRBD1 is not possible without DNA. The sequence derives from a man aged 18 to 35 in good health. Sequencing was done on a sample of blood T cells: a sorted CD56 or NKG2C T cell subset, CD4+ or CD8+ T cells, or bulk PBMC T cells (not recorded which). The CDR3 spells CASSYSSPQGVYNEQFF.